The rows below give T cell receptor beta chains drawn from one sample of a study of OX40 agonist ivuxolimab in advanced cancers. The data were produced by immunoSEQ multiplex PCR, yet TCRdb's version contains in-frame clones alone and is incomplete. The sample holds around 92,000 clones, over 65% seen once. Sequencing used CD4+ or CD8+ T cells sorted from blood, obtained in a trial of the OX40 agonist ivuxolimab. The receptors shown here come from an adult with an advanced solid tumor such as melanoma, head and neck, liver or kidney cancer. Both conserved end residues are part of each CDR3. The order of the fields is J gene, D gene, V gene, clone size, CDR3 protein, CDR3 DNA. D genes are given only for firm matches. Only part of the rows carry a size: once, few, many, or a class if the clone is expanded.

TRBJ1-1 TRBD1 TRBV28 NA CAASDRGKNTEAFF TGTGCCGCTTCGGACAGGGGGAAGAACACTGAAGCTTTCTTT
TRBJ2-2 NA TRBV5-1 once CASSLLAETGELFF TGCGCCAGCAGCTTGTTGGCCGAAACCGGGGAGCTGTTTTTT
TRBJ2-7 NA TRBV28 NA CASSLIHESSYEQYF TGTGCCAGCAGTTTAATTCACGAGAGCTCCTACGAGCAGTACTTC
TRBJ2-7 NA TRBV5-1 NA CASSRPEGPDEQYF TGCGCCAGCAGCCGACCCGAGGGACCCGACGAGCAGTACTTC
TRBJ2-2 NA TRBV2 NA CASSENWAGSGELFF TGTGCCAGCAGTGAAAATTGGGCAGGGTCCGGGGAGCTGTTTTTT
TRBJ1-6 NA TRBV7-2 NA CASSLTPGASPLHF TGTGCCAGCAGCTTAACCCCGGGTGCTTCACCCCTCCACTTT
TRBJ1-2 NA TRBV7-9 NA CASSLDWSYGYTF TGTGCCAGCAGCTTAGATTGGTCCTATGGCTACACCTTC
TRBJ2-3 NA TRBV5-1 NA CASSLEHSTDTQYF TGCGCCAGCAGCTTAGAACATAGCACAGATACGCAGTATTTT
TRBJ1-4 TRBD1 TRBV11-2 few CASSLTKTGGGEKLFF TGTGCCAGCAGCCTAACCAAAACAGGGGGGGGAGAAAAACTGTTTTTT
TRBJ2-4 NA TRBV7-2 NA CASSLGGSKNIQYF TGTGCCAGCAGCTTAGGGGGATCGAAAAACATTCAGTACTTC
TRBJ1-2 NA TRBV7-9 NA CASSEQSTFYGYTF TGTGCCAGCAGCGAGCAGAGTACTTTCTATGGCTACACCTTC
TRBJ1-6 NA TRBV30 NA CAWSVQENSPLHF TGTGCCTGGAGTGTACAGGAGAATTCACCCCTCCACTTT
TRBJ1-1 NA TRBV7-3 NA CASSLGGSMNTEAFF TGTGCCAGCAGCTTAGGGGGATCTATGAACACTGAAGCTTTCTTT
TRBJ1-1 TRBD1 TRBV11-2 NA CASSLQSGGWTEAFF TGTGCCAGCAGCTTGCAATCAGGGGGCTGGACTGAAGCTTTCTTT
TRBJ2-7 NA TRBV7-9 NA CASTKDPSLVGEQYF TGTGCCAGCACCAAAGACCCGTCTCTCGTGGGCGAGCAGTACTTC
TRBJ1-5 NA TRBV6-6 NA CASSLSILPGQPQHF TGTGCCAGCAGTTTATCGATATTACCGGGGCAGCCCCAGCATTTT
TRBJ2-5 TRBD2 TRBV5-1 NA CASRVTSGVETQYF TGCGCCAGCCGGGTGACTAGCGGCGTAGAGACCCAGTACTTC
TRBJ1-2 NA TRBV9 NA CASSVVKGGGYTF TGTGCCAGCAGCGTAGTAAAAGGGGGAGGCTACACCTTC
TRBJ1-3 NA TRBV28 NA CASSQSRNTIYF TGTGCCAGCAGTCAAAGTCGGAACACCATATATTTT
TRBJ1-2 NA TRBV15 NA CATSGGGDYGYTF TGTGCCACCAGCGGAGGGGGGGACTATGGCTACACCTTC
TRBJ1-2 TRBD1 TRBV7-9 NA CASSLAGGGDGYTF TGTGCCAGCAGCTTAGCAGGGGGCGGCGATGGCTACACCTTC
TRBJ1-2 TRBD1 TRBV28 NA CALSTGVEGYTF TGTGCCCTGAGCACAGGGGTTGAGGGCTACACCTTC
TRBJ2-5 NA TRBV18 NA CASSPGNGAQETQYF TGTGCCAGCTCACCGGGGAATGGAGCTCAAGAGACCCAGTACTTC
TRBJ2-2 NA TRBV29-1 NA CSVGGGFPTGELFF TGCAGCGTTGGTGGGGGTTTTCCCACCGGGGAGCTGTTTTTT
TRBJ1-5 NA TRBV2 NA CASSDRGPQHF TGTGCCAGCAGTGATAGGGGGCCCCAGCATTTT
TRBJ1-1 NA TRBV7-2 NA CASSVPDRPNTEAFF TGTGCCAGCAGCGTCCCGGACAGACCGAACACTGAAGCTTTCTTT
TRBJ2-5 NA TRBV7-7 NA CASSPGAWQETQYF TGTGCCAGCAGTCCGGGGGCATGGCAAGAGACCCAGTACTTC
TRBJ2-2 NA TRBV2 NA CASSERGRELFF TGTGCCAGCAGTGAACGGGGGAGGGAGCTGTTTTTT
TRBJ2-3 TRBD2 TRBV11-3 NA CASSDSGDTDTQYF TGTGCCAGCAGCGATAGCGGGGACACAGATACGCAGTATTTT
TRBJ1-2 NA TRBV29-1 NA CSVGINYGYTF TGCAGCGTAGGTATCAACTATGGCTACACCTTC
TRBJ1-5 NA TRBV28 NA CASTLLLGGLNQPQHF TGTGCCAGCACTCTTTTGTTGGGGGGGCTCAATCAGCCCCAGCATTTT
TRBJ2-3 NA TRBV18 NA CASSPIGGTDTQYF TGTGCCAGCTCACCCATCGGGGGAACAGATACGCAGTATTTT
TRBJ1-4 NA TRBV7-2 NA CASSLDGASATNEKLFF TGTGCCAGCAGCTTAGATGGGGCCTCTGCAACTAATGAAAAACTGTTTTTT
TRBJ2-2 NA TRBV30 NA CAWSVDTGELFF TGTGCCTGGAGTGTCGATACCGGGGAGCTGTTTTTT
TRBJ1-2 NA TRBV5-4 NA CASIGERNYGYTF TGTGCCAGTATCGGTGAGCGTAACTATGGCTACACCTTC